The rows below give T cell receptor beta chains drawn from one sample of a study of T cell repertoires in cytomegalovirus infection. In TCRdb, the reads were re-called with MiXCR into one record per CDR3 protein. The sample holds hundreds of thousands of distinct CDR3 sequences, 33% seen once. Which antigens these TCRs recognize remains unknown. The material sequenced was cultured PBMCs, taken from culture after CMV antigen stimulation. The origin of the receptors is a human donor in good health (CMV status not recorded). Some clones in this sample may be carry-over from other donors' samples. Both conserved end residues are part of each CDR3. A D gene is named only where the DNA matches it firmly. Clone size, where shown, is once, few, many, or a class for clones that have expanded.

v_call,d_call,j_call,clone_size,cdr3_aa,cdr3_nt
TRBV7-2,TRBD2,TRBJ2-3,many,CASSLVGRGDTQYF,TGTGCCAGCAGCTTAGTCGGGAGGGGAGATACGCAGTATTTT
TRBV12-3/TRBV12-4,NA,TRBJ2-3,NA,CASSFSPGLAITPISTDTQYF,TGTGCCAGCAGTTTTAGTCCCGGACTGGCGATCACACCCATAAGCACAGATACGCAGTATTTT
TRBV6-2/TRBV6-3,NA,TRBJ2-3,NA,CASRHRDTRPSSSSADTQYF,TGTGCCAGCAGACACAGGGATACTAGACCTAGCTCGTCATCTGCAGATACGCAGTATTTT
TRBV7-2,NA,TRBJ1-2,NA,CASSPRSGYTF,TGTGCCAGCAGCCCCCGCAGTGGCTACACCTTC
TRBV27,NA,TRBJ2-7,NA,CASSTSGLGEYEQYF,TGTGCCAGCAGTACGAGCGGATTAGGCGAGTACGAGCAGTACTTC
TRBV4-3,NA,TRBJ1-1,few,CASSQYPGENTEAFF,TGCGCCAGCAGCCAATATCCGGGCGAGAACACTGAAGCTTTCTTT
TRBV7-9,NA,TRBJ2-1,few,CASSPKTRDEQFF,TGTGCCAGCAGCCCGAAAACTCGGGATGAGCAGTTCTTC
TRBV19,TRBD2,TRBJ2-1,few,CASGSSGSYEQFF,TGTGCCAGTGGGTCTAGCGGGAGCTATGAGCAGTTCTTC
TRBV2,NA,TRBJ1-5,NA,CASTRASGNQPQHF,TGTGCCAGCACCAGGGCCTCAGGCAATCAGCCCCAGCATTTT
TRBV12-3/TRBV12-4,TRBD1,TRBJ1-3,few,CASNQGTGRNTIYF,TGTGCCAGCAACCAGGGGACAGGGAGGAACACCATATATTTT
TRBV19,NA,TRBJ1-2,NA,CASWFGGYTF,TGTGCCAGTTGGTTCGGTGGCTACACCTTC
TRBV11-1,NA,TRBJ2-2,few,CASSLVGTNTGELFF,TGTGCCAGCAGCTTAGTTGGCACGAACACCGGGGAGCTGTTTTTT
TRBV3-1,NA,TRBJ1-1,NA,CASSQWAIETEAFF,TGTGCCAGCAGCCAATGGGCCATTGAGACTGAAGCTTTCTTT
TRBV27,TRBD2,TRBJ2-3,few,CASSSNSLLGLADRDTQYF,TGTGCCAGCAGTTCCAACTCCCTCTTGGGACTAGCGGACCGAGATACGCAGTATTTT
TRBV7-2,TRBD2,TRBJ2-7,many,CASSSGRGAYEQYF,TGTGCCAGCAGCTCCGGACGGGGGGCCTACGAGCAGTACTTC
TRBV6-2/TRBV6-3,TRBD2,TRBJ2-7,NA,CASSYPAGLSYEQYF,TGTGCCAGCAGTTACCCAGCGGGATTAAGCTACGAGCAGTACTTC
TRBV28,TRBD2,TRBJ2-3,NA,CASSSSRGQLAGGETDTQYF,TGTGCCAGCAGTTCCTCAAGGGGCCAACTAGCGGGAGGGGAAACAGATACGCAGTATTTT
TRBV4-1,NA,TRBJ2-1,NA,CASSQDRPSYNEQFF,TGCGCCAGCAGCCAAGACCGACCGTCCTATAATGAGCAGTTCTTC
TRBV12-5,NA,TRBJ1-1,few,CASGGTVNTEAFF,TGTGCTAGTGGCGGGACGGTGAACACTGAAGCTTTCTTT
TRBV28,TRBD1,TRBJ1-4,NA,CASSPIQGRDDEKLFF,TGTGCCAGCAGTCCGATACAGGGGAGGGATGACGAAAAACTGTTTTTT
TRBV12-3/TRBV12-4,NA,TRBJ1-4,few,CASNLAGVNEKLFF,TGTGCCAGCAACCTGGCAGGCGTGAATGAAAAACTGTTTTTT
TRBV7-3,TRBD1,TRBJ1-1,many,CASSLSGGLGVNTEAFF,TGTGCCAGCAGCTTATCAGGGGGCCTAGGTGTGAACACTGAAGCTTTCTTT